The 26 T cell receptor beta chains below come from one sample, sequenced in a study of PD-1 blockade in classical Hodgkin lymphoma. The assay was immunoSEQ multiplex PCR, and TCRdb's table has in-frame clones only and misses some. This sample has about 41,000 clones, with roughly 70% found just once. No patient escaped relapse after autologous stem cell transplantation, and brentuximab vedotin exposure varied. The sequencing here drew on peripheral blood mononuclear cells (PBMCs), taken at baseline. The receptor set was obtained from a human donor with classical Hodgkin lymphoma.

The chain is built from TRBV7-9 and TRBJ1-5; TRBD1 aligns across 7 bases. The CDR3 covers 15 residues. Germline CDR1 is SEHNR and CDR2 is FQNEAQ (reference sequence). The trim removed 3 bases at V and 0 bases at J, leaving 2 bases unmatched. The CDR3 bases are TGTGCCAGCAGCTTCACAGGGGATAGCAATCAGCCCCAGCATTTT. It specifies CASSFTGDSNQPQHF.

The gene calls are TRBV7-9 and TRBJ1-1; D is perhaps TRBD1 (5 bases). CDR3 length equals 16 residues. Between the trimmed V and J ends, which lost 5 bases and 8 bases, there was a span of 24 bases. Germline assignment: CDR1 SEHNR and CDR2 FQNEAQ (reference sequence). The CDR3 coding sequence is TGTGCCAGCAGCCCCTTGATGGCGGGGCTAGGTAGGGAAGCTTTCTTT. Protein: CASSPLMAGLGREAFF.

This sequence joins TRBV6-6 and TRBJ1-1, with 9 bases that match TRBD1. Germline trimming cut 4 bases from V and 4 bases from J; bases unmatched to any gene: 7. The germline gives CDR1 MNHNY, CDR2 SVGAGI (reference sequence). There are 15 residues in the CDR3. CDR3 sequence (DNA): TGTGCCAGCAGTTTCGCACAGGGGGCGATCACTGAAGCTTTCTTT. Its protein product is CASSFAQGAITEAFF.

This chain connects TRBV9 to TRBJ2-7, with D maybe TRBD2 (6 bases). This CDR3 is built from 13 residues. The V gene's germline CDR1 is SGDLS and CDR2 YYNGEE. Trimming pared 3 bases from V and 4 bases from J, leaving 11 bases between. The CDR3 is CASSAGERYEQYF. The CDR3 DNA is TGTGCCAGCAGCGCGGGGGAGAGATACGAGCAGTACTTC.

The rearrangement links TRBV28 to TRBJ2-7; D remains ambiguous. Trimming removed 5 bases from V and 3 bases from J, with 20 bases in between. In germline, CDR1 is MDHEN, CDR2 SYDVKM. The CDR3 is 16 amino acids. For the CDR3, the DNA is TGTGCCAGCAGTCCCTCCGTCTTAGCCATACTCTACGAGCAGTACTTC. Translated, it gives CASSPSVLAILYEQYF.

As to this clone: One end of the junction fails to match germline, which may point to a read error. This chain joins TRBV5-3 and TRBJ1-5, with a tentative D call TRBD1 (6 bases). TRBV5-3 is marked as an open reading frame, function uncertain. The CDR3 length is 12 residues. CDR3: CASSFRGQPQHF. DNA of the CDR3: TGTGCCAGCAGCTTCAGGGGACAGCCCCAGCATTTT.

CDR3 amino acids: CASSGPRDAYGYTF. Here the CDR3 DNA reads TGTGCCAGCAGCGGCCCCCGGGACGCCTATGGCTACACCTTC. The genes are TRBV6-6 and TRBJ1-2; TRBD1 is a possible D gene (5 bases). CDR1 MNHNY and CDR2 SVGAGI come from the germline V gene (reference sequence). CDR3 length equals 14 residues. V was pared by 6 bases and J by 4 bases, with 15 bases between.

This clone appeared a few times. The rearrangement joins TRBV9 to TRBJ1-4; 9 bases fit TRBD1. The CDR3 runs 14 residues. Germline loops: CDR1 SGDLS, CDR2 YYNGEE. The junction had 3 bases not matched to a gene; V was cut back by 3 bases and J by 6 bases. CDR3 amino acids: CASSAGTGYEKLFF. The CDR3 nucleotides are TGTGCCAGCAGCGCCGGGACAGGGTATGAAAAACTGTTTTTT.

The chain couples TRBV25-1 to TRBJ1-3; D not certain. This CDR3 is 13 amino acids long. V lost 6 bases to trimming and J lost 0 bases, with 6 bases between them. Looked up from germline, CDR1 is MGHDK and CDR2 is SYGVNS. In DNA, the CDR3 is TGTGCCAGCAGGGCTAGCTCTGGAAACACCATATATTTT. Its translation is CASRASSGNTIYF. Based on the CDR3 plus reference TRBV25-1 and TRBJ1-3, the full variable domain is EADIYQTPRYLVIGTGKKITLECSQTMGHDKMYWYQQDPGMELHLIHYSYGVNSTEKGDLSSESTVSRIRTEHFPLTLESARPSHTSQYLCASRASSGNTIYFGEGSWLTVV.

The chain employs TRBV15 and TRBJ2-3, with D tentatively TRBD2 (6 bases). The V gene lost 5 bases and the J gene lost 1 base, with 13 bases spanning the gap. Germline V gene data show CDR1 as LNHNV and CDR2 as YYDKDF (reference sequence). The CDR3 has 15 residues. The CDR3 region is CATSAGAGRTDTQYF. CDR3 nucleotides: TGTGCCACCAGCGCCGGAGCGGGCCGCACAGATACGCAGTATTTT.

The CDR3 here is CASSPLSGWATETQYF. For the CDR3, the DNA is TGTGCCAGCAGTCCCCTGAGCGGGTGGGCTACGGAGACCCAGTACTTC. The chain is built from TRBV27 and TRBJ2-5; D may be TRBD2 (6 bases). This CDR3 comprises 16 residues. Deletions cut 5 bases from V and 5 bases from J, with 21 bases between. Germline-derived CDR1 and CDR2 are MNHEY and SMNVEV (reference sequence).

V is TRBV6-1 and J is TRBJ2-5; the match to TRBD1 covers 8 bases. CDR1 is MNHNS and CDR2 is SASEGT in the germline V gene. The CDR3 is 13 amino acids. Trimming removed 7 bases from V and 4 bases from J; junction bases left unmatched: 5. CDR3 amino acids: CASNAGGRETQYF. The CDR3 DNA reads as TGTGCCAGCAACGCAGGGGGCCGAGAGACCCAGTACTTC.

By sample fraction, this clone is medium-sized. The CDR3 spells CASSLNSYNEQFF. The DNA of the CDR3 is TGTGCCAGCAGTTTAAACAGCTACAATGAGCAGTTCTTC. The chain employs TRBV27 and TRBJ2-1; D unresolved. The CDR3 has 13 amino acids. V dropped 2 bases and J dropped 3 bases, with 5 bases sitting between them. Germline loops: CDR1 MNHEY, CDR2 SMNVEV (reference sequence).

The CDR3 DNA reads TGTGCCAGCAGTTACTCGAATGTAGGCTCCTACGAGCAGTACTTC. Translating gives CASSYSNVGSYEQYF. J is TRBJ2-7 and V is TRBV6-5; D unresolved. CDR3 length equals 15 residues. Per germline, CDR1 MNHEY and CDR2 SVGAGI. V gave up 0 bases and J gave up 0 bases, with 9 bases separating them.

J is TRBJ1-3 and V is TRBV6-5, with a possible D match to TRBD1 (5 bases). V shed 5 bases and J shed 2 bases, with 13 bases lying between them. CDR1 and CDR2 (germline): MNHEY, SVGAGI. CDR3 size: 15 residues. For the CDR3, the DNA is TGTGCCAGCAGTGGGGGGACGGTTCCTGGAAACACCATATATTTT. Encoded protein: CASSGGTVPGNTIYF.

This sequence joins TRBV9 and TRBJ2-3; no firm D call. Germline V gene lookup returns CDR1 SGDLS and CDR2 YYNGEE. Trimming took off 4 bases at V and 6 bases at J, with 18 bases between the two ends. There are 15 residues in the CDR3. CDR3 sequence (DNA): TGTGCCAGCAGCCCAACCCTTAAACCCTCGGATACGCAGTATTTT. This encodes CASSPTLKPSDTQYF. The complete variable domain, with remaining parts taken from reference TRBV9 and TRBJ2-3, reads DSGVTQTPKHLITATGQRVTLRCSPRSGDLSVYWYQQSLDQGLQFLIQYYNGEERAKGNILERFSAQQFPDLHSELNLSSLELGDSALYFCASSPTLKPSDTQYFGPGTRLTVL.

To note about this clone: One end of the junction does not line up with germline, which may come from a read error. The CDR3 spells CASSSSAGKKNF. CDR3 nucleotides: TGTGCCAGCAGCTCCTCCGCGGGTAAGAAGAACTTC. This chain joins TRBV9 and TRBJ2-4; D might be TRBD2 (5 bases). Germline CDR1 reads SGDLS; CDR2 reads YYNGEE. The CDR3 has 12 residues.

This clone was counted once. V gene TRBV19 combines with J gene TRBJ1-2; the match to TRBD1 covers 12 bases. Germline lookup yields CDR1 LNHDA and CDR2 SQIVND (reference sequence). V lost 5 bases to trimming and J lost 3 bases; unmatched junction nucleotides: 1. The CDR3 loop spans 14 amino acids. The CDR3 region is CASSGTGGDYGYTF. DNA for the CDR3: TGTGCCAGTAGTGGGACAGGGGGCGACTATGGCTACACCTTC.

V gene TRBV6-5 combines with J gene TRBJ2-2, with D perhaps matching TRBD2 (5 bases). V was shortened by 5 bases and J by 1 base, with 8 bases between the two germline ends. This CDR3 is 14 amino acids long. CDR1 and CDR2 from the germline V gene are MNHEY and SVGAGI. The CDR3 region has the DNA TGTGCCAGCAGTCCGGACTGGAACACCGGGGAGCTGTTTTTT. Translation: CASSPDWNTGELFF.

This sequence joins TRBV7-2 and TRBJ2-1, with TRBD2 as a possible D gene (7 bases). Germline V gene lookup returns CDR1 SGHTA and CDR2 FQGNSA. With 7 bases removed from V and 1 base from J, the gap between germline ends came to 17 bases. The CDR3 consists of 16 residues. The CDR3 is CASTLRGARSYNEQFF. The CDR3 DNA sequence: TGTGCCAGCACCCTACGGGGGGCGCGGTCCTACAATGAGCAGTTCTTC.

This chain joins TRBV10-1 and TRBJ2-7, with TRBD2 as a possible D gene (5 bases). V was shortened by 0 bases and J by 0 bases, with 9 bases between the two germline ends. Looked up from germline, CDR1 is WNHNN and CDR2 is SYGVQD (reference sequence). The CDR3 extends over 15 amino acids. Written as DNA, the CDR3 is TGCGCCAGCAGTGAGTCGGCTAGCCACTCCTACGAGCAGTACTTC. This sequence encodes CASSESASHSYEQYF.

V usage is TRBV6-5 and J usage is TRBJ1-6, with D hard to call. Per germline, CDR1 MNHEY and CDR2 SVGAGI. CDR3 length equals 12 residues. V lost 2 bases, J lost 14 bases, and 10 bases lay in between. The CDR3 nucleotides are TGTGCCAGCAGTTACCCGCTCGGCACCCTCCACTTT. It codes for CASSYPLGTLHF.

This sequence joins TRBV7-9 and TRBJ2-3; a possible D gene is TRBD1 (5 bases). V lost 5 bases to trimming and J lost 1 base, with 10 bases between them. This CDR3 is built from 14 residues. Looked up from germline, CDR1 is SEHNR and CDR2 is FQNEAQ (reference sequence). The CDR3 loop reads CASSPQGRTDTQYF. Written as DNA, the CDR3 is TGTGCCAGCAGCCCTCAGGGCCGCACAGATACGCAGTATTTT.

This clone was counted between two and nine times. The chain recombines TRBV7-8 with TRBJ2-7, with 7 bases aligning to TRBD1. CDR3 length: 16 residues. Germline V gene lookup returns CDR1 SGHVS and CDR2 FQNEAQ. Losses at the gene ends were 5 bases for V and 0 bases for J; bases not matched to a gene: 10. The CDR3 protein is CASSPRYGTVSYEQYF. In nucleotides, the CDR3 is TGTGCCAGCAGCCCGCGTTATGGGACAGTCTCCTACGAGCAGTACTTC.

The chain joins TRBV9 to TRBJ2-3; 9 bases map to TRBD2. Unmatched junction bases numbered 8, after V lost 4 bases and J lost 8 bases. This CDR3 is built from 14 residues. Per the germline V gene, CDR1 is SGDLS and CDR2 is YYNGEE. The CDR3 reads CASSPSGAPGTQYF. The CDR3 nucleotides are TGTGCCAGCAGCCCTAGCGGGGCCCCCGGTACGCAGTATTTT.

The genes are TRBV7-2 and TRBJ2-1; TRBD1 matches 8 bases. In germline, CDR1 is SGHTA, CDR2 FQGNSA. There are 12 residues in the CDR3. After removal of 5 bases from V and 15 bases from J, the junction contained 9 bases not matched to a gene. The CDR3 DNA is TGTGCCAGCAGCACGGGACAGGTGACCGGGTTCTTC. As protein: CASSTGQVTGFF.